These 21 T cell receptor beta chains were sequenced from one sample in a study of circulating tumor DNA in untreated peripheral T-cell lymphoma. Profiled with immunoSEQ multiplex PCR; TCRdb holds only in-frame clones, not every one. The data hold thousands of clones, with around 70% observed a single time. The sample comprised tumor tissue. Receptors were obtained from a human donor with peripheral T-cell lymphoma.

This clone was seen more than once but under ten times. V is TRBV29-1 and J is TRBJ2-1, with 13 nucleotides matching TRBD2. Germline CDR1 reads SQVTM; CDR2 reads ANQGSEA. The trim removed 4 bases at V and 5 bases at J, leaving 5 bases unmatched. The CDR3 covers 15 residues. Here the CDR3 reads CSVVTSGRAHNEQFF. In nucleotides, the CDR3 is TGCAGCGTTGTCACTAGCGGGAGGGCGCACAATGAGCAGTTCTTC.

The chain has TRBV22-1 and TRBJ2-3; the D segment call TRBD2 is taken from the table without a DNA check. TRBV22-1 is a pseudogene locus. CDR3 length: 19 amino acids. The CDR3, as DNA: TGTGCCAGCAGTGATCCCGGGACTAGCGGATACTCTTCTCCCGGTACGCAGTATTTT. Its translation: CASSDPGTSGYSSPGTQYF.

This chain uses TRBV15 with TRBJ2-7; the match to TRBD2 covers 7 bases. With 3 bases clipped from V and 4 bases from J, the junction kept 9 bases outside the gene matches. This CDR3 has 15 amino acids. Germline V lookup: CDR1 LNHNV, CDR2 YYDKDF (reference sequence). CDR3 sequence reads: CATSSDLSGNYEQYF. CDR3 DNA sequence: TGTGCCACCAGCAGCGATCTAAGCGGGAATTACGAGCAGTACTTC.

CDR3 sequence: CASRRQPRGYTF. The CDR3 bases are TGTGCCAGCAGGAGACAGCCAAGAGGCTACACCTTC. This sequence joins TRBV2 and TRBJ1-2; tentatively, D is TRBD1 (5 bases). Trimming cost V 6 bases and J 8 bases, with 13 bases left between them. This CDR3 is 12 amino acids long. Germline-derived CDR1 and CDR2 are SNHLY and FYNNEI.

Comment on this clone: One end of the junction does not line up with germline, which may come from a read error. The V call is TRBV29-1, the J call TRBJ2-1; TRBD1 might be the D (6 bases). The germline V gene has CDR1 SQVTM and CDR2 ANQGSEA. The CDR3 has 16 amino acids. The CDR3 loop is CSVEGFSTGQYNEQFF. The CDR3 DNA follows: TGCAGTGTTGAAGGGTTCTCAACAGGGCAATACAATGAGCAGTTCTTC.

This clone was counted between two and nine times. The CDR3 here is CASYTGASGPYEQYF. The CDR3 DNA reads as TGTGCCAGCTACACTGGGGCTAGCGGGCCCTACGAGCAGTACTTC. V usage is TRBV6-8 and J usage is TRBJ2-7; 8 bases align to TRBD2. J gave up 2 bases and V 8 bases, and 11 bases lay outside the gene matches. The CDR3 is made up of 15 amino acids. Per germline, CDR1 MNHGY and CDR2 SAAAGT.

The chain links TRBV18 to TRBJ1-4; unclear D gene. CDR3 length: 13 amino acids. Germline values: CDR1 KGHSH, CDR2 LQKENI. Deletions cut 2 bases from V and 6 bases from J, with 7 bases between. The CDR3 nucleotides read TGTGCCAGCTCACCAATTGAATATGAAAAACTGTTTTTT. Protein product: CASSPIEYEKLFF. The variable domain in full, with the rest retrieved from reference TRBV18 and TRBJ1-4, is NAGVMQNPRHLVRRRGQEARLRCSPMKGHSHVYWYRQLPEEGLKFMVYLQKENIIDESGMPKERFSAEFPKEGPSILRIQQVVRGDSAAYFCASSPIEYEKLFFGSGTQLSVL.

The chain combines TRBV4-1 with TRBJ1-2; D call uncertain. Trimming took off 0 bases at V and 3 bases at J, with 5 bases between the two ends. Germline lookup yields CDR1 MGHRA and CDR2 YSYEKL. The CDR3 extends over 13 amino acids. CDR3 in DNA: TGCGCCAGCAGCCAAGAATCGCACTATGGCTACACCTTC. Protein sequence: CASSQESHYGYTF.

The CDR3 sequence: CASSLDGVSTDTQYF. CDR3 bases: TGTGCCAGCAGCTTAGACGGGGTTAGCACAGATACGCAGTATTTT. J is TRBJ2-3 and V is TRBV7-5; the table names TRBD2, a call not compared with the DNA. TRBV7-5 is designated a pseudogene. This CDR3 is built from 15 residues.

The CDR3 DNA is TGCGCCAGCAGCCAGGGGCTGAGCGGTCTTAACCGGGAGCTGTTTTTT. Translating it yields CASSQGLSGLNRELFF. The V and J genes are TRBV1 and TRBJ2-2. TRBV1 is flagged as a pseudogene. The CDR3 contains 16 residues.

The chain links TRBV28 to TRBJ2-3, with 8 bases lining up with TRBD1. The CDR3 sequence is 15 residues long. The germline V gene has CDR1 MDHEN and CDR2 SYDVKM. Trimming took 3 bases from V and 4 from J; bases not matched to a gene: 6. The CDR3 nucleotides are TGTGCCAGCAGTTTTTCAGGGGGCAGCGCAGATACGCAGTATTTT. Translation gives CASSFSGGSADTQYF.

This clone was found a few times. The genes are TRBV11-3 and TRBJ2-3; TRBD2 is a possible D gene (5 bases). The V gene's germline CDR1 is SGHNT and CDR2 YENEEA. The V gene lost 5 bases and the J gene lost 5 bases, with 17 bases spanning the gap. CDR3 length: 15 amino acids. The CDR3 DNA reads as TGTGCCAGCAGCCGGGGTCGGTATGGTGGAGATACGCAGTATTTT. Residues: CASSRGRYGGDTQYF.

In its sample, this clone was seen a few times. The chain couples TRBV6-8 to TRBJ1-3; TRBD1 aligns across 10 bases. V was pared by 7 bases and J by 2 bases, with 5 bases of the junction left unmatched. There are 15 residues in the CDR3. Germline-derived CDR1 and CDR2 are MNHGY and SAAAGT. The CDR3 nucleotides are TGTGCCAGCACCCTAGACAGGGGGCCTGGAAACACCATATATTTT. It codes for CASTLDRGPGNTIYF.

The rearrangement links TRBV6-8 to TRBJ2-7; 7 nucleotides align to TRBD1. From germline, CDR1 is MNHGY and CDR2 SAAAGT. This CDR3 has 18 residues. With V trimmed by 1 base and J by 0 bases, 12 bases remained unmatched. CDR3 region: CASSYWAGGSKSSYEQYF. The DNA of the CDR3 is TGTGCCAGCAGTTACTGGGCAGGGGGTTCAAAAAGCTCCTACGAGCAGTACTTC.

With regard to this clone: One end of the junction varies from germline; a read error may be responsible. In nucleotides, the CDR3 is TGTGCCAGCACTCCAAGCGGGAGGGAGATCACCGGGAAGCTGTTTTTT. This encodes CASTPSGREITGKLFF. V is TRBV28 and J is TRBJ2-2; 10 bases are a match to TRBD2. CDR1 and CDR2 (germline): MDHEN, SYDVKM. There are 16 residues in the CDR3.

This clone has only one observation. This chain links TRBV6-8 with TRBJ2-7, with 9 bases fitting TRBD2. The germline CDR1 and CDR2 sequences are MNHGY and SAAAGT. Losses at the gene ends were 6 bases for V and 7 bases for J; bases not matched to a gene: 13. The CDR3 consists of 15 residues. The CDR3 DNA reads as TGTGCCAGCAGCCACCCGGTAGCGGGAGATGGGGAGCAGTACTTC. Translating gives CASSHPVAGDGEQYF.

CDR3: CASSYWFWVWRLATDTQYF. The CDR3 DNA reads TGTGCCAGCAGTTATTGGTTTTGGGTTTGGAGACTAGCGACAGATACGCAGTATTTT. The genes are TRBV6-8 and TRBJ2-3; 8 nucleotides match TRBD2. The germline gives CDR1 MNHGY, CDR2 SAAAGT. After removal of 3 bases from V and 3 bases from J, the junction contained 17 bases not matched to a gene. The CDR3 runs to 19 residues.

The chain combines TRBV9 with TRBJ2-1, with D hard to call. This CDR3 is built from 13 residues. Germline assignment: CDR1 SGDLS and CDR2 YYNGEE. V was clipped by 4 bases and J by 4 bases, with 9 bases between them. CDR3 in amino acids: CASSPKPYNEQFF. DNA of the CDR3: TGTGCCAGCAGCCCTAAACCGTACAATGAGCAGTTCTTC.

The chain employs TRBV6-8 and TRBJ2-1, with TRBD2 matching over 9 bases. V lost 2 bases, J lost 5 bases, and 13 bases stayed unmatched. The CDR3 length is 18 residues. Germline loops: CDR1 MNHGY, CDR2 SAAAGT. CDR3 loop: CASSYRLSPGLADNEQFF. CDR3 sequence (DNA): TGTGCCAGCAGTTACCGGTTGTCTCCGGGACTAGCCGACAATGAGCAGTTCTTC.

CDR3 residues: CATSRDPTSSRNEQFF. The DNA for the CDR3 is TGTGCCACCAGCAGGGATCCGACTAGCTCGAGGAATGAGCAGTTCTTC. The J gene is TRBJ2-1, the V gene TRBV15; TRBD2 agrees at 7 bases. V dropped 3 bases and J dropped 7; count of bases not matched to a gene: 12. Germline V lookup: CDR1 LNHNV, CDR2 YYDKDF (reference sequence). The CDR3 totals 16 residues.

In DNA form, the CDR3 reads TGCAGCGTTGAAGACAGGACAAGAAACACCATATATTTT. Its protein product is CSVEDRTRNTIYF. The genes are TRBV29-1 and TRBJ1-3; maybe TRBD1 (5 bases). Trimming stripped 0 bases from V and 5 bases from J, with 8 bases between. CDR3 size: 13 residues. The germline V gene encodes CDR1 SQVTM and CDR2 ANQGSEA.